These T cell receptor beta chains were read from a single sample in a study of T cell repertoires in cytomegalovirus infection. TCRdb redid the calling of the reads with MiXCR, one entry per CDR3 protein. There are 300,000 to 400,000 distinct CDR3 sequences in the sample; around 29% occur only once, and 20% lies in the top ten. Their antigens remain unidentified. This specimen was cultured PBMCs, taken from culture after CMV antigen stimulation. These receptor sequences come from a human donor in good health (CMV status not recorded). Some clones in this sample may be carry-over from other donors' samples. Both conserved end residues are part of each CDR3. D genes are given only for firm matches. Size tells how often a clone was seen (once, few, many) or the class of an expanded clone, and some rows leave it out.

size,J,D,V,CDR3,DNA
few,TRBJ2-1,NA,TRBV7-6,CASSLVSGWDEQFF,TGTGCCAGCAGCTTAGTCTCAGGGTGGGATGAGCAGTTCTTC
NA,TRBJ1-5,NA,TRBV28,CASRSGSLLNQPQHF,TGTGCCAGCAGATCGGGCAGCCTACTCAATCAGCCCCAGCATTTT
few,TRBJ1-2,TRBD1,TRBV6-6,CASSSGQGAGNYGYTF,TGTGCCAGCAGTTCCGGACAGGGGGCTGGGAACTATGGCTACACCTTC
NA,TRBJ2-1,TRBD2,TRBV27,CASRKTASGSTNEQFF,TGTGCCAGCCGTAAAACTGCGAGCGGGAGTACGAATGAGCAGTTCTTC
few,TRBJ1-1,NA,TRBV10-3,CAISEITNTEAFF,TGTGCCATCAGTGAGATAACGAACACTGAAGCTTTCTTT
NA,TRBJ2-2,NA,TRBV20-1,CSAASLARNTGELFF,TGCAGTGCCGCCTCTCTAGCGAGAAACACCGGGGAGCTGTTTTTT
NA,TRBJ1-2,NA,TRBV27,CASNRDGSNYGYTF,TGTGCCAGCAATCGGGACGGATCTAACTATGGCTACACCTTC
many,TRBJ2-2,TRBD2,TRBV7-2,CASSLGLAGGPRPGELFF,TGTGCCAGCAGCCTTGGACTAGCGGGGGGGCCCCGACCCGGGGAGCTGTTTTTT
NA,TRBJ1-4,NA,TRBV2,CASSSRMPTNEKLFF,TGTGCCAGCAGCTCGAGGATGCCAACTAATGAAAAACTGTTTTTT
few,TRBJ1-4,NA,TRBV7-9,CASSLETREKLFF,TGTGCCAGCAGCTTAGAGACGCGCGAAAAACTGTTTTTT
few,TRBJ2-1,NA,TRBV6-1,CASRLGSEQFF,TGTGCCAGCAGGCTTGGATCCGAGCAGTTCTTC
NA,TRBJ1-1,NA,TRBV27,CASSHKGRPGEAFF,TGTGCCAGCAGTCACAAGGGACGCCCAGGGGAAGCTTTCTTT
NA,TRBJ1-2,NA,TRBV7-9,CASSLSITGGVSTF,TGTGCCAGCAGCTTATCAATCACAGGAGGGGTTTCCACCTTC
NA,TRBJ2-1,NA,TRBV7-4,CASSSDRPLNEQFF,TGTGCCAGCAGCTCCGACAGGCCCCTCAATGAGCAGTTCTTC
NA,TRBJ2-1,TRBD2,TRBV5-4,CASSGLAGGAEQFF,TGTGCCAGCAGTGGACTAGCGGGAGGGGCTGAGCAGTTCTTC
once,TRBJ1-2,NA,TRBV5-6,CASSFGQGLYNYGYTF,TGTGCCAGCAGCTTCGGACAAGGTTTATATAACTATGGCTACACCTTC
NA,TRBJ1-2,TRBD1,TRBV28,CASSGGTGVYGYTF,TGTGCCAGCAGCGGCGGGACAGGGGTCTATGGCTACACCTTC
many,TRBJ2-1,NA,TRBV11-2,CASSLSGLPYNEQFF,TGTGCCAGCAGCTTAAGTGGACTCCCCTACAATGAGCAGTTCTTC
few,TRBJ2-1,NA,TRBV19,CASSIVRANEQFF,TGTGCCAGTAGTATTGTCAGAGCCAATGAGCAGTTCTTC
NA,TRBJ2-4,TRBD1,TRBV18,CASSQGASDKNIQYF,TGTGCCAGCTCACAGGGGGCATCGGACAAAAACATTCAGTACTTC
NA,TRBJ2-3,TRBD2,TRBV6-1,CASRGGLAGGSTDTQYF,TGTGCCAGCAGGGGGGGACTAGCGGGGGGTAGCACAGATACGCAGTATTTT
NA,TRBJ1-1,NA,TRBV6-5,CASSPENTEAFF,TGTGCCAGCAGTCCCGAGAACACTGAAGCTTTCTTT
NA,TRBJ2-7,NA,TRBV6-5,CASSYSDTNEQYF,TGTGCCAGCAGTTACTCGGACACCAACGAGCAGTACTTC
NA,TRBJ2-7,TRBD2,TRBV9,CASSPTGLAGTYEQYF,TGTGCCAGCAGCCCCACGGGTCTAGCGGGCACCTACGAGCAGTACTTC
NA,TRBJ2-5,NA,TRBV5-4,CASRKETNQETQYF,TGTGCCAGCAGAAAGGAGACGAACCAAGAGACCCAGTACTTC
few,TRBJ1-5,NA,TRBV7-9,CASSPPGTAQPQHF,TGTGCCAGCAGTCCTCCAGGGACCGCTCAGCCCCAGCATTTT
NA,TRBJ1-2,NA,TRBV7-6,CASSLANGNYGYTF,TGTGCCAGCAGCTTAGCGAACGGGAACTATGGCTACACCTTC
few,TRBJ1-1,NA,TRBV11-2,CASSVGYPNTEAFF,TGTGCCAGCAGCGTGGGCTACCCGAACACTGAAGCTTTCTTT
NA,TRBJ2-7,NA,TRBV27,CASSGRTRSYEQYF,TGTGCCAGCAGTGGTAGGACCCGATCCTACGAGCAGTACTTC
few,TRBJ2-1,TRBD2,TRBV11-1,CASRSGTSGSDEQFF,TGTGCCAGCAGGAGCGGGACTAGCGGGAGTGATGAGCAGTTCTTC
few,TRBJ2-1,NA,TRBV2,CASRPKEFEGNEQFF,TGTGCCAGCAGACCCAAGGAATTTGAGGGAAATGAGCAGTTCTTC